The TCR beta chain described here comes from a study of OX40 agonist ivuxolimab in advanced cancers. Some background on the complete study: Ivuxolimab, which targeted the costimulatory receptor OX40 (CD134), was an agonistic, fully human IgG2 monoclonal antibody. Intravenous ivuxolimab was administered to patients every 2 weeks at six dose levels: 0.01, 0.1, 0.3, 1.5, 3 and 10 mg/kg. Of the roughly 50 dose-escalation patients, hepatocellular carcinoma was present in about 19, melanoma in around 15, renal cell carcinoma in 9 and head and neck cancer in 9. In the dose-escalation cohort, 75% to 90% of patients were male, and the mean age was 60 years with a range of roughly 20 to 85. Prior anti-PD-1, anti-PD-L1 or anti-CTLA-4 therapy was permitted, and about 40% of dose-escalation patients had received checkpoint inhibitors. Partial responses were achieved by three dose-escalation patients, of whom one had hepatocellular carcinoma and two had cutaneous melanoma. Peripheral TCRbeta sequencing aimed to test whether ivuxolimab altered TCR sequence diversity and caused clonal T-cell expansion. The monotherapy dose-escalation portion (N ≈ 56 patients) of the phase I ivuxolimab trial is reported in the paper. Paper-wide results and their limitations: Low levels of normalized T-cell clonal expansion were also seen in some nonresponding patients. In the 0.1-3.0 mg/kg groups, partial responders were among the patients with the lowest normalized peripheral clonal expansion, particularly in CD8+ T cells. The antigen specificity of the peripheral T cells that underwent clonal expansion was not determined. At doses from 0.1 to 3.0 mg/kg, clonal expansion was seen in both CD4+ and CD8+ blood T cells between baseline and week 6. On average, CD8+ T cells showed more expanded clones than CD4+ T cells after ivuxolimab.

For sequencing of the TCRbeta CDR3 region, genomic DNA was extracted from the sorted cells. The immunoSEQ Assay was used to sequence the TCRbeta CDR3 regions. The immuneACCESS repertoire file appears here via TCRdb, limited to in-frame rearrangements. These files lack a portion of the clones; in checked studies, under half of the deficit traces to unresolved V genes, and the cause of the others is not known. The sample table holds around 55,000 clones, of which around 88% were seen once. The ten top clones hold 9.5% to 15% of the sample. The CDR3 has 14 amino acids, counting the end cysteine and phenylalanine. The kept DNA is CDR3 alone, 42 bases in frame from the first base. Based on the germline V gene (reference sequence), the CDR1 and CDR2 sequences are MNHEY and SMNVEV. V gives up 5 bases and J gives up 1 base, and the segment between their germline ends measures 11 bases. Regarding this clone: The antigen it binds to is not known. No per-base quality is available; no much larger clone lies one base away.

The trial excluded patients who had a history of autoimmune disease or were on systemic immunosuppression. In every dose cohort, peripheral blood was drawn for TCR sequencing at baseline, cycle 4 day 1, and cycle 7 day 1. Samples were obtained from an open-label, multicenter, first-in-human phase I dose-escalation trial of ivuxolimab. The trial enrolled adults with locally advanced or metastatic head and neck squamous cell, hepatocellular, melanoma or renal cell carcinoma. Before TCR sequencing, CD4+ T cells and CD8+ T cells were sorted from peripheral blood as separate populations. The chain is made from TRBV27 and TRBJ1-1; the D gene cannot be named for sure. The TCR originated in an adult with an advanced solid tumor such as melanoma, head and neck, liver or kidney cancer. This specimen consisted of CD4+ or CD8+ T cells sorted from blood, obtained in a trial of the OX40 agonist ivuxolimab. The CDR3 corresponds to CASSLYRTNTEAFF. The DNA is TGTGCCAGCAGTCTGTATCGAACGAACACTGAAGCTTTCTTT.